This T cell receptor (beta chain) is drawn from a study of cytomegalovirus exposure and HLA in healthy donors. Findings and limits, study-wide: Relative to equally common others, HLA-associated TCR beta chains showed greater clonal expansion in a later analysis. As a later analysis showed, several of the most significant clusters appeared to be linked to common viral pathogens.

The PCR was carried out with 60 Vbeta primers and 13 Jbeta primers. TCRdb's table, derived via immunoSEQ multiplex PCR, lists solely in-frame clones and lacks some. The sample shows more than 110,000 clones, around three quarters of them seen only once. Looked up from germline, CDR1 is MNHEY and CDR2 is SVGAGI. Between the trimmed V and J ends, which lost 4 bases and 4 bases, there was a span of 14 bases. This CDR3 spans 14 amino acids. Details on this clone: Its antigen is unknown.

Sample: PBMCs. The TCR comes from a young man in good health and CMV-seronegative. The J gene is TRBJ2-7, the V gene TRBV6-5, with a weak D call TRBD1 (6 bases). As DNA, the CDR3 is TGTGCCAGCAGTTCAGGGGCACCAATTTACGAGCAGTACTTC. Residues: CASSSGAPIYEQYF.